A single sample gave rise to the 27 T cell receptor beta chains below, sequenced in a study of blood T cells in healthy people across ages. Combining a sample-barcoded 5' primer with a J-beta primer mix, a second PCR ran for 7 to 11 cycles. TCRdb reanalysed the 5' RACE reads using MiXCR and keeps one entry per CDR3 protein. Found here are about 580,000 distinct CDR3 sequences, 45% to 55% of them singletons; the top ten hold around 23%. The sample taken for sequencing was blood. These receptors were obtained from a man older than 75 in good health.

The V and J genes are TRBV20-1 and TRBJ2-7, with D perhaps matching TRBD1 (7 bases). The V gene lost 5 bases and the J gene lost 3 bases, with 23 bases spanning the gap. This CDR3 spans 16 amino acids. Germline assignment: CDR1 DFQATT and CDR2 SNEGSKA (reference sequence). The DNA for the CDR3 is TGCAGTGCTCAGAACTCAGGGGGGTCAACCATCTACGAGCAGTACTTC. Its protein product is CSAQNSGGSTIYEQYF.

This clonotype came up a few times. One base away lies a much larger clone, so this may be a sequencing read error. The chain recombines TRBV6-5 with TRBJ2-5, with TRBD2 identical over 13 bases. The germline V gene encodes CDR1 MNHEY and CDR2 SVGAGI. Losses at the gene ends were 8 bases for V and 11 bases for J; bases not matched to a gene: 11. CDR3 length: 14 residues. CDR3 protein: CASQLGLAGNEQYF. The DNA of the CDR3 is TGTGCCAGCCAACTGGGACTAGCGGGAAATGAGCAGTACTTC.

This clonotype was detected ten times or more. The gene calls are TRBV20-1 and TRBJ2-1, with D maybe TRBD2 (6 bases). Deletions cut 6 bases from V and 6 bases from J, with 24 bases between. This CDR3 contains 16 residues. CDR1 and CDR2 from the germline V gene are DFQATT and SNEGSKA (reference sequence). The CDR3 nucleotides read TGCAGTGCCCTTGGCCCGACTAGGAGGTCGTCCAATGAGCAGTTCTTC. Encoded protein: CSALGPTRRSSNEQFF.

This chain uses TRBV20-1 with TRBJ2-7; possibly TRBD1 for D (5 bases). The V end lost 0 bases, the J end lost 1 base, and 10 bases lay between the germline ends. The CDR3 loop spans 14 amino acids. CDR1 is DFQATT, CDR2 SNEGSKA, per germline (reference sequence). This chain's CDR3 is CSARDWQGSYEQYF. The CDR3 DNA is TGCAGTGCTAGAGATTGGCAGGGATCCTACGAGCAGTACTTC.

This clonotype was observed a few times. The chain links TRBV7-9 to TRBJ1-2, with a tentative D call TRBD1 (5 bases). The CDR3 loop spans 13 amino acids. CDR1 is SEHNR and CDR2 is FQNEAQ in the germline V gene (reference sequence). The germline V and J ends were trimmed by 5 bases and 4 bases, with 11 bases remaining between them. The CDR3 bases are TGTGCCAGCAGCCAGGGAAGCTTCTATGGCTACACCTTC. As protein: CASSQGSFYGYTF.

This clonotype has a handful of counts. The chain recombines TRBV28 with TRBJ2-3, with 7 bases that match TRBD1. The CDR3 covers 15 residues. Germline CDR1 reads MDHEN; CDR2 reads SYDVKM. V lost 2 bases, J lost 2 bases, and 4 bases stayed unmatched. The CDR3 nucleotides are TGTGCCAGCAGTTTAAAAGGGGGCCTCACAGATACGCAGTATTTT. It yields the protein CASSLKGGLTDTQYF.

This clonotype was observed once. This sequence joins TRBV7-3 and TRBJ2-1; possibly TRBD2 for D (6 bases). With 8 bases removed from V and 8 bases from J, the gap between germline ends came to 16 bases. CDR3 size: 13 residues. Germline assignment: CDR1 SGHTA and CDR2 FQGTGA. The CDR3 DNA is TGTGCCAGCGGCCGCAAACCGGGGGATGAGCAGTTCTTC. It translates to CASGRKPGDEQFF.

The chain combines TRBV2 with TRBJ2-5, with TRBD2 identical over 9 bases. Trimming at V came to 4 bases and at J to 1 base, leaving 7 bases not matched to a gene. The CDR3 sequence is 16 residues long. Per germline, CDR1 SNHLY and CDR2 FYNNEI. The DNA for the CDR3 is TGTGCCAGCAGTGTTTGGCTAGCGGGGACCCAAGAGACCCAGTACTTC. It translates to CASSVWLAGTQETQYF.

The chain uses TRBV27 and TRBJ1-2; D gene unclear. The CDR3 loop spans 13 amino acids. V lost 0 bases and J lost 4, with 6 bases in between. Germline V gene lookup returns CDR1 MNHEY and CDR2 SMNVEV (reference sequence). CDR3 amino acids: CASSLSVFYGYTF. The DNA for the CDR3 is TGTGCCAGCAGTTTATCTGTCTTCTATGGCTACACCTTC.

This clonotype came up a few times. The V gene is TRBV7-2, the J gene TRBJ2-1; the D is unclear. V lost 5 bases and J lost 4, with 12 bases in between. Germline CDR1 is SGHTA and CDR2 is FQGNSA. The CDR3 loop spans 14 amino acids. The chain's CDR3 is CASSTRYSYNEQFF. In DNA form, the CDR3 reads TGTGCCAGCAGCACCCGGTACTCTTACAATGAGCAGTTCTTC.

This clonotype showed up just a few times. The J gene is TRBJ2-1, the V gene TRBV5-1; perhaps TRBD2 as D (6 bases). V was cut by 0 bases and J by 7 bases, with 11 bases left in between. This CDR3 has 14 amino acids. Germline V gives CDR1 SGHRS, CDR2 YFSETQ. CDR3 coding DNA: TGCGCCAGCAGCTTGGTCCGGGGGAGGAATGAGCAGTTCTTC. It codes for CASSLVRGRNEQFF. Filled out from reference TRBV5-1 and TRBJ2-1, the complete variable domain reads KAGVTQTPRYLIKTRGQQVTLSCSPISGHRSVSWYQQTPGQGLQFLFEYFSETQRNKGNFPGRFSGRQFSNSRSEMNVSTLELGDSALYLCASSLVRGRNEQFFGPGTRLTVL.

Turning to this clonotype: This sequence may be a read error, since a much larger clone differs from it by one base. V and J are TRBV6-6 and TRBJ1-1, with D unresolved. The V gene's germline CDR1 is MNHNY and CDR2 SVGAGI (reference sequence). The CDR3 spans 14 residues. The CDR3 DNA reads TGTGCCAGCAGTTACCAAACTGCGGTGGCTGAAACTTTCTTT. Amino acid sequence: CASSYQTAVAETFF.

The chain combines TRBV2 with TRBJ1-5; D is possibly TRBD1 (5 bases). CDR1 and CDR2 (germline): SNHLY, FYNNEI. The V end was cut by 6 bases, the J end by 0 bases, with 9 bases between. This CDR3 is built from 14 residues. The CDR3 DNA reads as TGTGCCAGCAGAGATGGGGCTAGCAATCAGCCCCAGCATTTT. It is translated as CASRDGASNQPQHF.

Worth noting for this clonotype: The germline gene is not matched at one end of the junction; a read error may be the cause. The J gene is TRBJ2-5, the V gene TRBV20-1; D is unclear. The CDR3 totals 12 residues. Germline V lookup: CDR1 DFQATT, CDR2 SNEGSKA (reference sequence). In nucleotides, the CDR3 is TGCAGTGCGGCCGGGTCTCAAGGGACCCAGTACTTC. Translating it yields CSAAGSQGTQYF.

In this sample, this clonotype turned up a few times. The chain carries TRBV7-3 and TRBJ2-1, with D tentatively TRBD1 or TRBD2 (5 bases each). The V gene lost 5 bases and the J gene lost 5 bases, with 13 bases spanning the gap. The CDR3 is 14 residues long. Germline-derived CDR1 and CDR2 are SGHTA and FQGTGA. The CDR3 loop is CASSSRDANNEQFF. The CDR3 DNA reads TGTGCCAGCAGCAGCCGGGACGCAAACAATGAGCAGTTCTTC.

CDR3 sequence: CASSKGGPQNIQYF. In nucleotides, the CDR3 is TGTGCCAGCAGCAAGGGAGGGCCGCAAAACATTCAGTACTTC. V and J are TRBV28 and TRBJ2-4, with 7 bases that match TRBD2. With V trimmed by 6 bases and J by 5 bases, 7 bases remained unmatched. The CDR3 is made up of 14 amino acids. CDR1 and CDR2 (germline): MDHEN, SYDVKM.

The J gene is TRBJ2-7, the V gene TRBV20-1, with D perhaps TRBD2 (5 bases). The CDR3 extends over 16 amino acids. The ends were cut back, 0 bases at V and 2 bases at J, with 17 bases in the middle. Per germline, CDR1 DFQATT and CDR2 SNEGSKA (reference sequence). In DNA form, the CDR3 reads TGCAGTGCTAGAGATCCCCGGACTCTCGGGGCCTACGAGCAGTACTTC. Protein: CSARDPRTLGAYEQYF.

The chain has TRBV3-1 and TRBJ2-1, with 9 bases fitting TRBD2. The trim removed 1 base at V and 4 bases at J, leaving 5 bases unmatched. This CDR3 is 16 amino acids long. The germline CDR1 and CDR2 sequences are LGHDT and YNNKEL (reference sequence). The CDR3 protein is CASSQGLAGVYNEQFF. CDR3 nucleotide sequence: TGTGCCAGCAGCCAAGGTTTAGCGGGAGTGTACAATGAGCAGTTCTTC.

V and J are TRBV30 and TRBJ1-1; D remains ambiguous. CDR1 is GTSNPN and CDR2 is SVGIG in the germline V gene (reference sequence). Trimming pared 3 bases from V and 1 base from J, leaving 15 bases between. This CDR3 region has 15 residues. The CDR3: CAWRRSGFRNTEAFF. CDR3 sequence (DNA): TGTGCCTGGAGGAGGTCGGGTTTTAGGAACACTGAAGCTTTCTTT.

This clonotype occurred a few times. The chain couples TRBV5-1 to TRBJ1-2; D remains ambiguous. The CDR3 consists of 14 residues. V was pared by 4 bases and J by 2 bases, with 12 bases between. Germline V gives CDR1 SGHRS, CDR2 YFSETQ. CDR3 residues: CASSQSAGNYGYTF. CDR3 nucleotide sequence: TGCGCCAGCAGCCAAAGCGCGGGGAACTATGGCTACACCTTC. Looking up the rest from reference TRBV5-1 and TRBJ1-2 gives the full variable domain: KAGVTQTPRYLIKTRGQQVTLSCSPISGHRSVSWYQQTPGQGLQFLFEYFSETQRNKGNFPGRFSGRQFSNSRSEMNVSTLELGDSALYLCASSQSAGNYGYTFGSGTRLTVV.

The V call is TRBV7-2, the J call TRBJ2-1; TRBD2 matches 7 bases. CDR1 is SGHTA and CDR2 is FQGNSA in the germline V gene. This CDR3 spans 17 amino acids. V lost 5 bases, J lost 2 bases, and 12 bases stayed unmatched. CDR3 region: CASSRERSGTTYNEQFF. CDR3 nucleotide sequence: TGTGCCAGCAGCCGTGAACGATCCGGGACTACCTACAATGAGCAGTTCTTC.

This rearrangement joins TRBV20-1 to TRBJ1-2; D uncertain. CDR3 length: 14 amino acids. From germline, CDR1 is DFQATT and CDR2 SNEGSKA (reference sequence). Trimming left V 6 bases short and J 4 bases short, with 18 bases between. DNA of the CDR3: TGCAGTGCCAACTCGGGCTCCGAGGGCTATGGCTACACCTTC. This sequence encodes CSANSGSEGYGYTF.

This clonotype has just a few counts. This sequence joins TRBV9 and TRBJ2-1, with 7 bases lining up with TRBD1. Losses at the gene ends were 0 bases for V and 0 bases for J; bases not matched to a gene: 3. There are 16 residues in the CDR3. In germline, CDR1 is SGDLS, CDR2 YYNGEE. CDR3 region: CASSVGQGASYNEQFF. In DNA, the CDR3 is TGTGCCAGCAGCGTAGGACAGGGAGCCTCCTACAATGAGCAGTTCTTC.

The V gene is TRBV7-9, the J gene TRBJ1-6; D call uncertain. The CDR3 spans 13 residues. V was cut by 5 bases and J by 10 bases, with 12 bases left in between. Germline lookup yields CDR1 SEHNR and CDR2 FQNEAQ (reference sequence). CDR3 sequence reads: CASSAEGGSPLHF. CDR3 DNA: TGTGCCAGCAGCGCCGAGGGAGGCTCACCCCTCCACTTT.

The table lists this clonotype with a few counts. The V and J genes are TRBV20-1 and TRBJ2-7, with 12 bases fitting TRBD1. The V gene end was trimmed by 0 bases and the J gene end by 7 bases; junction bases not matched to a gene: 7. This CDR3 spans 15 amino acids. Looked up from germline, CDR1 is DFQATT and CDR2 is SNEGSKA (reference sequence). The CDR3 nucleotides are TGCAGTGCTAGAGAGCCGGGACAGGGGGCGCAAGAGCAGTACTTC. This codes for CSAREPGQGAQEQYF.

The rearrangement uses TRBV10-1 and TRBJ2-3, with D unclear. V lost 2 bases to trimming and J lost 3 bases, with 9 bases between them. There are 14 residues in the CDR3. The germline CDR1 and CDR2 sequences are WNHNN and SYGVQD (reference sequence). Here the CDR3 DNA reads TGCGCCAGCAGTGAGAGGAGCGTAACAGATACGCAGTATTTT. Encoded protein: CASSERSVTDTQYF.

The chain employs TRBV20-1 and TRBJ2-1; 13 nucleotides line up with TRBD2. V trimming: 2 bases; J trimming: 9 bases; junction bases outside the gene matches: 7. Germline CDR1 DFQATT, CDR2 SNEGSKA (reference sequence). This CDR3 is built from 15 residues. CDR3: CSARLGTSGTSEQFF. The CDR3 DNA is TGCAGTGCTAGACTCGGGACTAGCGGGACGAGTGAGCAGTTCTTC.